This T cell receptor (beta chain) was obtained from a study of neoadjuvant anti-PD-1 for oral cavity cancer. PBMC libraries mostly used 450 to 600 ng of input genomic DNA, with six replicates per sample. Libraries were prepared by immunoSEQ multiplex PCR; TCRdb keeps only in-frame clonotypes and omits some of them. The sample contains roughly 14,000 clones, 55% to 80% of which appear only once. Trimming took 3 bases from V and 7 from J, leaving 13 bases between them. This CDR3 is built from 13 residues. Germline loops: CDR1 SGHRS, CDR2 YFSETQ. The receptor comes from a person between 35 and 79 years old with oral cavity squamous cell carcinoma. Sample: PBMCs, taken before nivolumab (anti-PD-1) treatment. The chain uses TRBV5-1 and TRBJ1-1; D is undetermined. The CDR3 is CASSSDAGLEAFF. CDR3 nucleotide sequence: TGCGCCAGCAGCTCTGACGCCGGCCTTGAAGCTTTCTTT.